These 13 T cell receptor beta chains came from one sample sequenced in a study of cytomegalovirus exposure and HLA in healthy donors. In the PCR, 60 Vbeta and 13 Jbeta primers were used. Produced via immunoSEQ multiplex PCR; TCRdb's table is partial and in-frame only. The top ten clones hold over 2.5% of a sample with more than 110,000 clones, 60% to 85% of them seen once. The sequencing input was PBMCs. These receptors all come from a male donor in good health and CMV-seronegative.

The V and J genes are TRBV6-5 and TRBJ2-7, with TRBD2 matching over 7 bases. CDR1 and CDR2 (germline): MNHEY, SVGAGI. The ends lost 5 bases at V and 6 bases at J; junction bases unmatched: 10. The CDR3 has 14 amino acids. In DNA, the CDR3 is TGTGCCAGCAGTCATTTCCGTGGGGGGGGCGAGCAGTACTTC. It is translated as CASSHFRGGGEQYF.

This sequence joins TRBV30 and TRBJ2-1; 10 bases are a match to TRBD2. V shed 0 bases, J shed 8 bases, and the junction held 7 bases outside the gene matches. The germline gives CDR1 GTSNPN, CDR2 SVGIG (reference sequence). The CDR3 loop spans 15 amino acids. The CDR3 DNA sequence: TGTGCCTGGAGTGTAGGTAGCGGGGGGTACGATGAGCAGTTCTTC. Its translation: CAWSVGSGGYDEQFF. The complete variable domain, with remaining parts taken from reference TRBV30 and TRBJ2-1, reads SQTIHQWPATLVQPVGSPLSLECTVEGTSNPNLYWYRQAAGRGLQLLFYSVGIGQISSEVPQNLSASRPQDRQFILSSKKLLLSDSGFYLCAWSVGSGGYDEQFFGPGTRLTVL.

The J gene is TRBJ2-7, the V gene TRBV7-2; 9 bases line up with TRBD1. The CDR3 covers 14 residues. J lost 5 bases, V lost 6 bases, and 8 bases had no gene match. Germline CDR1 is SGHTA and CDR2 is FQGNSA. The CDR3 sequence: CASRAGTGIHEQYF. The CDR3 coding sequence is TGTGCCAGCAGGGCGGGGACAGGGATCCACGAGCAGTACTTC.

The chain is built from TRBV6-1 and TRBJ1-2, with unresolved D. V was pared by 2 bases and J by 6 bases, with 10 bases between. The CDR3 is 13 residues long. CDR1 is MNHNS, CDR2 SASEGT, per germline. CDR3 coding DNA: TGTGCCAGCAGTGAAAAACAGTTCCATGGCTACACCTTC. The encoded protein is CASSEKQFHGYTF.

DNA of the CDR3: TGTGCCAGCAGTGAGGTCCAGGGGGCGGGCGGTGAGCAGTTCTTC. It is translated as CASSEVQGAGGEQFF. The chain uses TRBV6-4 and TRBJ2-1, with TRBD1 matching 8 bases. V dropped 3 bases and J dropped 9; count of bases not matched to a gene: 10. Germline CDR1 and CDR2: MRHNA and SNTAGT. The CDR3 totals 15 residues.

The CDR3 bases are TGTGCCAGTAGTATAGTCGCAGGGGGTCGCGAGCAGTACTTC. Its protein product is CASSIVAGGREQYF. The genes are TRBV19 and TRBJ2-7; TRBD1 matches at 7 bases. Germline V gene sequence: CDR1 LNHDA, CDR2 SQIVND (reference sequence). The V segment lost 1 base and the J segment 6 bases; nucleotides outside the gene matches: 6. The CDR3 contains 14 residues.

This clone appeared a single time. V usage is TRBV19 and J usage is TRBJ2-7, with 7 nucleotides matching TRBD1. Trimming took 6 bases from V and 6 from J; bases not matched to a gene: 14. Germline CDR1 and CDR2: LNHDA and SQIVND (reference sequence). The CDR3 spans 15 residues. The CDR3 nucleotides are TGTGCCAGTAGAGACCCGGGACAGACGTGGGGCGAGCAGTACTTC. Encoded protein: CASRDPGQTWGEQYF. Complete variable domain (other parts from reference TRBV19 and TRBJ2-7): DGGITQSPKYLFRKEGQNVTLSCEQNLNHDAMYWYRQDPGQGLRLIYYSQIVNDFQKGDIAEGYSVSREKKESFPLTVTSAQKNPTAFYLCASRDPGQTWGEQYFGPGTRLTVT.

The chain is built from TRBV13 and TRBJ2-1; 13 bases align to TRBD2. Germline loops: CDR1 PRHDT, CDR2 FYEKMQ (reference sequence). V lost 2 bases, J lost 10 bases, and 8 bases stayed unmatched. CDR3 length: 16 residues. CDR3 sequence: CASSLSGLAGEGEQFF. For the CDR3, the DNA is TGTGCCAGCAGCTTATCAGGACTAGCGGGAGAAGGGGAGCAGTTCTTC.

In its sample, this clone was seen once. This sequence joins TRBV5-4 and TRBJ1-1; TRBD1 matches at 10 bases. Germline V lookup: CDR1 SGHNT, CDR2 YYREEE (reference sequence). V lost 3 bases and J lost 6; bases outside the gene matches: 5. The CDR3 consists of 14 residues. DNA of the CDR3: TGTGCCAGCAGCTCGGGACAGGGGAGGGCTGAAGCTTTCTTT. Encoded protein: CASSSGQGRAEAFF.

This clone is a singleton in its sample. An end of the junction differs from the germline gene, which may be a read error. Other DNA sequences within the sample encode an identical CDR3. CDR3 protein: CAWAWWGAGGGTEAFF. In DNA form, the CDR3 reads TGTGCCTGGGCTTGGTGGGGGGCTGGGGGGGGCACTGAGGCTTTCTTT. The chain is built from TRBV30 and TRBJ1-1; D is perhaps TRBD1 (6 bases). Germline V gene sequence: CDR1 GTSNPN, CDR2 SVGIG (reference sequence). CDR3 length equals 16 residues.

The J gene is TRBJ1-1, the V gene TRBV7-3; D may be TRBD1 (6 bases). CDR1 SGHTA and CDR2 FQGTGA come from the germline V gene. CDR3 length equals 14 residues. V was clipped by 5 bases and J by 4 bases, with 14 bases between them. The CDR3 is CASSPLQGSTEAFF. In DNA form, the CDR3 reads TGTGCCAGCAGCCCCTTACAGGGATCCACTGAAGCTTTCTTT.

The chain carries TRBV27 and TRBJ2-7; 15 bases are a match to TRBD2. V shed 5 bases, J shed 5 bases, and the junction held 19 bases outside the gene matches. Germline CDR1 MNHEY, CDR2 SMNVEV (reference sequence). The CDR3 is 20 amino acids. The DNA for the CDR3 is TGTGCCAGCAGTCCCACTCCCGGACTAGCGGGGGGGACTGCTGAAGACGAGCAGTACTTC. This sequence encodes CASSPTPGLAGGTAEDEQYF.

J is TRBJ2-7 and V is TRBV27, with a tentative D call TRBD2 (5 bases). The CDR3 is 12 residues long. Germline lookup yields CDR1 MNHEY and CDR2 SMNVEV (reference sequence). V dropped 3 bases and J dropped 6 bases, with 9 bases sitting between them. Here the CDR3 reads CASSFRGVEQYF. Here the CDR3 DNA reads TGTGCCAGCAGTTTTCGGGGAGTCGAGCAGTACTTC.